This T cell receptor (beta chain) emerged from a study of regulatory T cells in long-lasting Graves disease (dated by TCRdb to the early 2020s). General notes on the study: Antithyroid drugs had been taken for less than 3 months by newly diagnosed Graves' disease patients. Peripheral blood TCR sequencing and RNA sequencing compared persistent Graves' disease patients with newly diagnosed Graves' disease patients. The study was conducted in China and was registered as a clinical trial. A total of around 35 samples were covered by TCR sequencing, comprising around 13 persistent and around 20 newly diagnosed Graves' disease patients. The study at large found these results: Peripheral blood alone was examined, since thyroid tissue, which constituted the primary lesion, could not be accessed. Persistent patients shared more public clonotypes among themselves (around 2,700) than newly diagnosed patients did (more than 950). Persistent Graves' disease patients showed lower TCR Shannon entropy and fewer highly expanded clones than newly diagnosed patients, suggesting clonal expansion. The authors noted that the small sample size was a limitation that may lower accuracy. Preferential use of TRBV28, TRBJ1-2 and TRBJ2-5 was observed in persistent disease, whereas TRBV20-1 and TRBJ2-1 were favored in newly diagnosed disease. Sequencing and analysis were limited to the TCR beta chain.

This specimen's time point label, interpreted: newly diagnosed GD, antithyroid drugs for less than 3 months. For both TCR sequencing and RNA sequencing, RNA was extracted from PBMCs in TRIzol. Graves' disease was diagnosed according to American Thyroid Association guidelines. Patients for the study were recruited at an endocrinology department in Xi'an, China. Each patient gave 7 to 9.5 milliliters of peripheral blood, collected in an EDTA anticoagulant tube. PBMCs were isolated by Ficoll Paque Plus density gradient separation without further T cell sorting. An Agilent 2100 Bioanalyzer and agarose gel were used to assess RNA quality, and a NanoDrop 2000 was used to measure RNA concentration. Receptors were amplified or captured by multiplex PCR. The run used an Illumina HiSeq 4000. To build TCR beta libraries, CDR3 regions were amplified by Arm-PCR using iRepertoire HTBI primers. Before sequencing, the PCR products underwent gel purification. The authors' analysis ran thus. Across samples, around 58 TRBV and roughly 15 TRBJ segments were identified and used for gene usage analysis of CDR3 amino acid clonotypes. COPE and FqMerger were used to merge filtered high-quality paired reads into contigs. Contigs were aligned with BLAST to IMGT TRBV, TRBD and TRBJ reference genes, and CDR3 was defined per IMGT. Any clonotype with a frequency above 0.1% was counted as a highly expanded clone. Shannon entropy was used to measure repertoire diversity, and the Gini coefficient was used to measure V-J evenness. A clonotype found in more than one individual was treated as public. TCRdb reworked the public reads: Q25 trimming with fastp, MiXCR clone assembly, productive beta chains retained. Each CDR3 protein gets just one entry, which takes the most common genes and DNA from the rows behind it. TCRdb's processing, not the study's, gives the V and J calls here. The sample has approximately 540,000 distinct CDR3 sequences on record, around 12% of them singletons. The ten largest clones represent roughly 8.2% of the sample.

The germline V gene sets CDR1 to MNHNS and CDR2 to SASEGT. From the cysteine up to the phenylalanine, the CDR3 has a length of 15 residues. Here the CDR3 DNA is all that survives: 45 bases in frame from base 1. Trimming removed 6 bases from V and 7 bases from J; the gene matches leave 9 bases unexplained. This clonotype came up many times. There is no known antigen for this receptor. No quality values exist for individual bases; no much larger clone is one base distant. These data were also reused for a study on T cells in Graves' hyperthyroidism and ophthalmopathy. The second investigation adds: A patient counted as having stable Graves' hyperthyroidism if no progression to ophthalmopathy occurred over 18 months of follow-up. Hyperthyroidism patients were newly diagnosed, with disease duration under 2 months, and aged 18 to 65 years. Any patient with an uncontrolled infection, another autoimmune disease, pregnancy or lactation was excluded. Diagnoses relied on clinical symptoms, serum thyroxine and TRAb, thyroid ultrasound and orbital computed tomography. For the first round of RT-PCR on the TCR CDR3, the HTBI primer set was used together with the Qiagen OneStep RT-PCR kit. Most expanded thyroid clonotypes (frequency above 0.001) were also detected in blood, a finding suggesting that blood repertoires may reflect thyroid immune responses. A model built on a 13 V-J signature distinguished ophthalmopathy from stable hyperthyroidism, reaching about 89% sensitivity and about 81% specificity in cross-validation and 80%/75% in testing. In validation, progression to ophthalmopathy was predicted by the model with nearly 71% sensitivity and roughly 72% specificity, a median of around 6.5 months before onset. A discovery cohort of approximately 97 patients, approximately 44 with Graves' ophthalmopathy and 55 to 60 with stable Graves' hyperthyroidism, was used to find distinguishing TCR V-J signatures. An independent validation cohort of about 20 hyperthyroidism patients and 15 or so patients who later progressed to ophthalmopathy tested prospective prediction of ophthalmopathy. The roughly 99 discovery patients were divided at random into training and test sets in a 7:3 ratio. In addition, the study compared T-cell repertoires in thyroid tissue and in blood from six Graves' hyperthyroidism patients. After sampling, hyperthyroidism patients received methimazole starting at 30 mg daily, and ophthalmopathy patients received high-dose intravenous methylprednisolone. Libraries were constructed in a second round of multiplex PCR, after which size selection and purification were performed. Paired-end sequencing of the libraries was performed with 100 bp reads on an Illumina HiSeq2000. SOAPnuke was used to process the raw data, with reads discarded if the reads contained adapters or uncalled bases, had a mean Phred below 15, or lacked an exact constant-primer or identifier match. COPE v1.2.5 was used to merge high-quality paired reads, and clonotypes were defined as unique nucleotide sequences. MiTCR v1.1 was used to align clonotypes to the IMGT TRBV, TRBD and TRBJ reference segments. Only V-J combinations with frequency above 0.0001, covering about 99% of repertoires, were analysed. A TCS score was defined as the ratio between F50 (clonal expansion) and ExV (chaos), using BLOSUM62-based TCRdist between CDR3 peptides within each V-J. Welch's t-statistics and random forest reduced 450 to 600 V-J features to roughly 13, which were used in a naive Bayes classifier (R e1071). No statistical method was used to fix the sample size in advance, and group allocation was not hidden from the investigators. The paper reports TCR Vbeta CDR3 sequencing of some 140 peripheral blood samples: 40 to 45 ophthalmopathy, about 75 hyperthyroidism and around 17 progressor patients.

The TCR sequence derives from a woman in her 30s with Graves disease. Donor details come from another sample of the same person, matched by shared clones. This sequence uses TRBV6-1 and TRBJ2-3, and TRBD2 matches 11 of the central bases. This specimen consisted of peripheral blood mononuclear cells (PBMCs), obtained at new diagnosis, from a patient treated with antithyroid drugs. The encoded CDR3 is CASRHPGLAAHTQYF. The nucleotide sequence reads as follows: TGTGCCAGCAGGCATCCGGGACTAGCGGCACATACGCAGTATTTT.